This TCR beta chain emerged from a study of cytomegalovirus exposure and HLA in healthy donors. General study points: In a later analysis, across HLA loci, associated TCR counts were highest for DRB1, lowest for HLA-C. The authors listed around 150 TCR beta chains as cytomegalovirus-associated.

Trimming removed 3 bases at V and 8 bases at J, with 13 bases between. Germline CDR1 is LNHNV and CDR2 is YYDKDF (reference sequence). This CDR3 contains 13 residues. This PCR relied on a set of 60 Vbeta primers and 13 Jbeta primers. Clones were read by immunoSEQ multiplex PCR, and TCRdb kept only the in-frame ones, dropping some. The table shows 100,000 to 150,000 clones, with roughly 70% occurring only once. Points on this clone: What it binds is unknown.

The sample consisted of PBMCs. This TCR derives from a man between 25 and 39 years old in good health and CMV-seronegative. The chain uses TRBV15 and TRBJ1-2; D unresolved. The CDR3 loop reads CATSRFRGEGYTF. CDR3 DNA: TGTGCCACCAGCAGGTTCCGCGGGGAGGGCTACACCTTC. The full variable domain, rest sourced from reference TRBV15 and TRBJ1-2, is DAMVIQNPRYQVTQFGKPVTLSCSQTLNHNVMYWYQQKSSQAPKLLFHYYDKDFNNEADTPDNFQSRRPNTSFCFLDIRSPGLGDTAMYLCATSRFRGEGYTFGSGTRLTVV.